Only one count was recorded for the clone carrying this T cell receptor (beta chain). The data belong to a study of blood T cell repertoires in COVID-19. Background on the study: The samples span acute and convalescent COVID-19 from the United States, Italy and Spain. From T cells, B-cell-depleted T cells, or PBMCs came the material, which was cDNA or gDNA.

In the source study's methods: Amplification of reference gene primers was used by the study to estimate nucleated cell counts. TCRdb's copy holds only in-frame clones and misses some; the assay was immunoSEQ multiplex PCR. That table is the source of V, J and clone size, and D and trimming were worked out from the DNA. Here the sample spans hundreds of thousands of clones, about 80% being singletons. Germline loops: CDR1 LGHNA, CDR2 YNFKEQ. This CDR3 spans 20 amino acids. V lost 4 bases to trimming and J lost 0 bases, with 22 bases between them. Sequenced material: peripheral blood. This sequence originates from a man at least 80 years old with acute or convalescent COVID-19. The V call is TRBV4-2, the J call TRBJ2-6; maybe TRBD2 (6 bases). CDR3 DNA sequence: TGTGCCAGCAGCCCAAAACCTGCCGGGGGAGGTCCCTCTGGGGCCAACGTCCTGACTTTC. Amino acid sequence: CASSPKPAGGGPSGANVLTF.